This T cell receptor beta chain is from a study of blood T cell repertoires in COVID-19. In the original workflow: Estimation of nucleated cell counts was performed using reference gene primer amplification. TCRdb's table, derived via immunoSEQ multiplex PCR, lists solely in-frame clones and lacks some. That table supplies the V and J calls and clone size; D and trimming were determined from the DNA. Among approximately 15,000 clones listed, approximately 78% were seen once. This CDR3 comprises 15 residues. V shed 8 bases and J 1 base; nucleotides not matched to a gene: 11. Looked up from germline, CDR1 is SGHDN and CDR2 is FVKESK.

Specimen: peripheral blood. This TCR came from a man aged 55 to 70 with active or convalescent COVID-19. This sequence joins TRBV14 and TRBJ2-7; 7 bases fit TRBD2. The CDR3 here is CASSYRDYNSYEQYF. DNA of the CDR3: TGTGCCAGCTCTTACCGGGACTACAATTCCTACGAGCAGTACTTC.